This T cell receptor beta chain was sequenced in a study of shared T cell receptors in the human thymus. Germline-derived CDR1 and CDR2 are SGHTS and YDEGEE. CDR3 size: 15 residues. V was shortened by 3 bases and J by 4 bases, with 16 bases between the two germline ends. This table comes from immunoSEQ multiplex PCR, and its TCRdb copy is limited to in-frame clones, with some not included. The table includes around 730,000 clones, 80% to 90% detected once. The data were also submitted as part of a second study, on human thymus T cells. That source notes: The sample donors, healthy Finnish infants, were having corrective surgery for congenital heart defects. Thymus tissue was removed during corrective cardiac surgery. Apparent skewing of V and J gene usage characterized both thymic and blood repertoires.

Sequencing was done on a sample of thymocytes. The chain joins TRBV5-8 to TRBJ1-2, with D possibly matching TRBD1 (5 bases). This clonotype was obtained from a girl under three years old with a congenital heart defect. Here the CDR3 reads CASSSRGTTSYGYTF. CDR3 coding DNA: TGTGCCAGCAGCTCGCGCGGGACGACCTCCTATGGCTACACCTTC.